These 29 T cell receptor beta chains originate from one sample sequenced in a study of shared clonotypes between healthy human individuals (dated by TCRdb to 2018 to 2020). CD8 naive samples were CD45RO-negative cells positively selected for CCR7, giving a CD45RA+CCR7+ population that excluded TemRA cells. The library was generated by the immunoSEQ multiplex PCR assay. This is the immuneACCESS table as TCRdb keeps it, with only in-frame sequences that have V and J called. A part of the clones is gone; compared with another copy, unresolved V genes explain less than half, and the rest is unexplained. Across this sample there are around 610,000 clones, with about 95% seen only once. The ten biggest clones cover 0.11% of the sample. The sample taken for sequencing was naive CD8+ T cells sorted from blood. Per the publication, the cell subset or site label means: CD45RA+CCR7+. The source is a woman in her twenties or thirties in good health.

The chain uses TRBV19 and TRBJ1-5; the D gene is possibly TRBD1 (5 bases). The CDR3 sequence is 15 residues long. The ends were cut back, 7 bases at V and 5 bases at J, with 18 bases in the middle. Germline V gene lookup returns CDR1 LNHDA and CDR2 SQIVND (reference sequence). CDR3 protein: CASTDRGAFHQPQHF. The CDR3 DNA follows: TGTGCCAGTACCGATCGAGGGGCCTTTCATCAGCCCCAGCATTTT. Full variable domain (rest looked up from reference TRBV19 and TRBJ1-5): DGGITQSPKYLFRKEGQNVTLSCEQNLNHDAMYWYRQDPGQGLRLIYYSQIVNDFQKGDIAEGYSVSREKKESFPLTVTSAQKNPTAFYLCASTDRGAFHQPQHFGDGTRLSIL.

The CDR3 coding sequence is TGTGCCAGTAGTATAATGGGCGGCTACACCTTC. Translation gives CASSIMGGYTF. The J gene is TRBJ1-2, the V gene TRBV19; D not certain. Germline V gene lookup returns CDR1 LNHDA and CDR2 SQIVND (reference sequence). This CDR3 contains 11 residues. V lost 2 bases and J 8 bases, leaving 6 bases between the germline ends.

The chain links TRBV27 to TRBJ2-7; D gene ambiguous. This CDR3 spans 12 amino acids. Germline assignment: CDR1 MNHEY and CDR2 SMNVEV (reference sequence). V lost 8 bases and J lost 5, with 13 bases in between. Here the CDR3 reads CASGDYGHEQYF. CDR3 sequence (DNA): TGTGCCAGCGGGGATTACGGCCACGAGCAGTACTTC.

The chain couples TRBV11-2 to TRBJ2-7; 12 bases are shared with TRBD2. The germline V gene has CDR1 SGHAT and CDR2 FQNNGV. This CDR3 contains 17 residues. V gave up 5 bases and J gave up 3 bases; unmatched junction bases: 11. The CDR3 nucleotides are TGTGCCAGCAGCCCGACTAGCGGGAGTTTAGTAATCTACGAGCAGTACTTC. This gives the protein CASSPTSGSLVIYEQYF.

This clone was detected only once. Within the sample, other DNA sequences also encode this same CDR3. The chain recombines TRBV27 with TRBJ1-5, with no clear D. Looked up from germline, CDR1 is MNHEY and CDR2 is SMNVEV (reference sequence). The CDR3 contains 13 residues. Trimming left V 1 base short and J 4 bases short, with 5 bases between. The CDR3 spells CASSLWGNQPQHF. The CDR3 nucleotides are TGTGCCAGCAGTTTATGGGGAAATCAGCCCCAGCATTTT.

This chain joins TRBV6-1 and TRBJ1-4; 8 bases match TRBD1. Trimming removed 6 bases from V and 6 bases from J; junction bases left unmatched: 3. CDR1 and CDR2 from the germline V gene are MNHNS and SASEGT. The CDR3 extends over 13 amino acids. For the CDR3, the DNA is TGTGCCAGCAGACACAGGGGGGATGAAAAACTGTTTTTT. Residues: CASRHRGDEKLFF.

In DNA form, the CDR3 reads TGTGCCAGCAGCCAGCATGTTCTAGCGGGACTGTACGAGCAGTACTTC. Protein sequence: CASSQHVLAGLYEQYF. The chain links TRBV14 to TRBJ2-7; TRBD2 aligns across 9 bases. Germline CDR1 is SGHDN and CDR2 is FVKESK. The CDR3 extends over 16 amino acids. J was trimmed by 4 bases and V by 3 bases; bases with no gene match: 10.

The J gene is TRBJ2-3, the V gene TRBV27, with D unclear. Germline values: CDR1 MNHEY, CDR2 SMNVEV (reference sequence). V was cut by 3 bases and J by 2 bases, with 6 bases left in between. This CDR3 region has 13 residues. The DNA for the CDR3 is TGTGCCAGCAGTTTGGAACTCACAGATACGCAGTATTTT. Translated, it gives CASSLELTDTQYF.

This chain links TRBV4-1 with TRBJ2-5, with no clear D. This CDR3 has 15 amino acids. The ends were cut back, 1 base at V and 5 bases at J, with 14 bases in the middle. Germline values: CDR1 MGHRA, CDR2 YSYEKL. The CDR3 sequence: CASSQGQGMGETQYF. CDR3 DNA: TGCGCCAGCAGCCAAGGTCAAGGGATGGGGGAGACCCAGTACTTC.

The rearrangement links TRBV7-9 to TRBJ2-3, with D possibly being TRBD1 (6 bases). V shed 3 bases and J shed 5 bases, with 15 bases lying between them. The CDR3 runs to 15 residues. CDR1 is SEHNR and CDR2 is FQNEAQ in the germline V gene (reference sequence). CDR3 in amino acids: CASSLWTTGRDTQYF. The DNA for the CDR3 is TGTGCCAGCAGCTTGTGGACCACAGGGCGAGATACGCAGTATTTT.

This chain uses TRBV11-1 with TRBJ2-2; D is undetermined. The germline gives CDR1 SGHAT, CDR2 FQDESV (reference sequence). Trimming removed 7 bases from V and 5 bases from J, with 11 bases in between. CDR3 length: 13 residues. The CDR3 sequence: CASNHYPTGELFF. The CDR3 DNA follows: TGTGCCAGCAACCATTACCCGACCGGGGAGCTGTTTTTT.

The chain joins TRBV5-1 to TRBJ1-1, with TRBD1 as a possible D gene (5 bases). The CDR3 contains 15 residues. Germline V gene data show CDR1 as SGHRS and CDR2 as YFSETQ. Trimming pared 3 bases from V and 3 bases from J, leaving 15 bases between. The DNA of the CDR3 is TGCGCCAGCAGCTCAGAGTGGCAGGGAGACACTGAAGCTTTCTTT. Amino acid sequence: CASSSEWQGDTEAFF.

The J gene is TRBJ1-2, the V gene TRBV4-2; unclear D gene. The CDR3 is made up of 16 amino acids. V lost 0 bases to trimming and J lost 4 bases, with 15 bases between them. Germline CDR1 is LGHNA and CDR2 is YNFKEQ. In nucleotides, the CDR3 is TGTGCCAGCAGCCAAGAACTGGCATCCGGAGCCTATGGCTACACCTTC. Encoded protein: CASSQELASGAYGYTF.

The CDR3 bases are TGTGCCAGCACCACCTATACGGTCAGGGCCCGCTCTGGGGCCAACGTCCTGACTTTC. Translating it yields CASTTYTVRARSGANVLTF. This sequence joins TRBV28 and TRBJ2-6; D is perhaps TRBD1 (5 bases). Between the trimmed V and J ends, which lost 7 bases and 0 bases, there was a span of 22 bases. Germline V gene lookup returns CDR1 MDHEN and CDR2 SYDVKM. The CDR3 spans 19 residues.

As concerns this clone: Other DNA sequences in the same sample also yield this CDR3. The chain employs TRBV6-5 and TRBJ1-1; perhaps TRBD1 as D (5 bases). This CDR3 is built from 13 residues. V was pared by 3 bases and J by 2 bases, with 7 bases between. In germline, CDR1 is MNHEY, CDR2 SVGAGI. CDR3 nucleotide sequence: TGTGCCAGCAGTTATGGGGGTAACACTGAAGCTTTCTTT. Protein: CASSYGGNTEAFF.

This rearrangement joins TRBV5-4 to TRBJ2-2; TRBD1 aligns across 8 bases. V shed 0 bases and J 5 bases; nucleotides not matched to a gene: 3. This CDR3 is built from 15 residues. Germline V gene sequence: CDR1 SGHNT, CDR2 YYREEE (reference sequence). The CDR3 DNA follows: TGTGCCAGCAGCTTGGTAACAGGGGGTACCGGGGAGCTGTTTTTT. Amino acid sequence: CASSLVTGGTGELFF. Combining the CDR3 with reference TRBV5-4 and TRBJ2-2 gives the whole variable domain ETGVTQSPTHLIKTRGQQVTLRCSSQSGHNTVSWYQQALGQGPQFIFQYYREEENGRGNFPPRFSGLQFPNYSSELNVNALELDDSALYLCASSLVTGGTGELFFGEGSRLTVL.

The CDR3 loop is CASSDANTYEQYF. The CDR3 coding sequence is TGTGCCAGCAGTGACGCCAACACCTACGAGCAGTACTTC. V is TRBV25-1 and J is TRBJ2-7, with D uncertain. The CDR3 runs 13 residues. V was cut by 3 bases and J by 2 bases, with 8 bases left in between. Per germline, CDR1 MGHDK and CDR2 SYGVNS.

V is TRBV19 and J is TRBJ2-1, with a possible D match to TRBD1 (5 bases). The germline V gene has CDR1 LNHDA and CDR2 SQIVND (reference sequence). Trimming shortened V by 6 bases and J by 0 bases, and 12 bases separated the two germline ends. The CDR3 consists of 15 residues. CDR3 nucleotide sequence: TGTGCCAGTAGCCCGACAAGGGGCTCCTACAATGAGCAGTTCTTC. It is translated as CASSPTRGSYNEQFF.

The chain combines TRBV21-1 with TRBJ2-2; the D call TRBD2 from the table was never checked on the DNA. TRBV21-1 is a documented pseudogene. This CDR3 contains 9 residues. The CDR3 region is CEPPGELFF. The CDR3 nucleotides are TGCGAGCCTCCCGGGGAGCTGTTTTTT.

The chain links TRBV6-4 to TRBJ2-7; TRBD1 matches 8 bases. Germline V gene lookup returns CDR1 MRHNA and CDR2 SNTAGT. V gave up 6 bases and J gave up 4 bases; unmatched junction bases: 5. The CDR3 extends over 13 amino acids. This CDR3 is CASSPNRGYEQYF. The CDR3 nucleotides are TGTGCCAGCAGCCCAAACAGGGGGTACGAGCAGTACTTC.

This clone showed up just once. The chain joins TRBV28 to TRBJ2-2, with no clear D. CDR1 and CDR2 from the germline V gene are MDHEN and SYDVKM. CDR3 length: 15 residues. The V and J ends lost 3 bases and 6 bases respectively, with 14 bases between them. This chain's CDR3 is CASSFVLDAAGELFF. In nucleotides, the CDR3 is TGTGCCAGCAGTTTTGTTCTGGATGCCGCCGGGGAGCTGTTTTTT.

The chain uses TRBV13 and TRBJ2-1; D unclear. This CDR3 region has 13 residues. Germline CDR1 and CDR2: PRHDT and FYEKMQ (reference sequence). V was cut by 5 bases and J by 3 bases, with 8 bases left in between. The CDR3 protein is CASSDLNYNEQFF. The CDR3 nucleotides are TGTGCCAGCAGCGATCTAAACTACAATGAGCAGTTCTTC.

This rearrangement joins TRBV7-9 to TRBJ2-3; 8 nucleotides line up with TRBD1. Germline CDR1 SEHNR, CDR2 FQNEAQ (reference sequence). This CDR3 has 15 amino acids. Trimming took 1 base from V and 4 from J; bases not matched to a gene: 4. CDR3 bases: TGTGCCAGCAGCTTAGAGGACAGGGACCCAGATACGCAGTATTTT. Protein sequence: CASSLEDRDPDTQYF. Using reference TRBV7-9 and TRBJ2-3 for the parts outside the CDR3, the full variable domain is DTGVSQNPRHKITKRGQNVTFRCDPISEHNRLYWYRQTLGQGPEFLTYFQNEAQLEKSRLLSDRFSAERPKGSFSTLEIQRTEQGDSAMYLCASSLEDRDPDTQYFGPGTRLTVL.

The CDR3 region is CASSRLDREFVGYTEAFF. DNA of the CDR3: TGTGCCAGCAGCCGCTTAGATAGAGAGTTCGTGGGGTACACTGAAGCTTTCTTT. V is TRBV11-2 and J is TRBJ1-1, with D hard to call. CDR3 length: 18 residues. The V gene lost 5 bases and the J gene lost 3 bases, with 25 bases spanning the gap. Germline V gives CDR1 SGHAT, CDR2 FQNNGV.

V usage is TRBV19 and J usage is TRBJ1-5; TRBD1 might be the D (5 bases). V gave up 2 bases and J gave up 2 bases, with 10 bases separating them. CDR3 size: 15 residues. Germline CDR1 LNHDA, CDR2 SQIVND (reference sequence). CDR3 amino acids: CASSIWGIGNQPQHF. The DNA of the CDR3 is TGTGCCAGTAGTATATGGGGGATCGGCAATCAGCCCCAGCATTTT.

The CDR3 loop reads CASSPLPGVSYEQYF. The DNA for the CDR3 is TGTGCCAGCAGCCCCCTCCCCGGGGTCTCCTACGAGCAGTACTTC. The chain links TRBV27 to TRBJ2-7; D possibly corresponds to TRBD2 (5 bases). The ends were cut back, 6 bases at V and 0 bases at J, with 15 bases in the middle. Germline V gene lookup returns CDR1 MNHEY and CDR2 SMNVEV (reference sequence). This CDR3 comprises 15 residues.

The J gene is TRBJ2-7, the V gene TRBV27; TRBD1 agrees at 9 bases. Germline V lookup: CDR1 MNHEY, CDR2 SMNVEV (reference sequence). After removal of 3 bases from V and 7 bases from J, the junction contained 7 bases not matched to a gene. There are 14 residues in the CDR3. The CDR3 DNA sequence: TGTGCCAGCAGTTTCGGACAGGGGTTGGGGGAGCAGTACTTC. Protein product: CASSFGQGLGEQYF.

This sequence joins TRBV5-1 and TRBJ2-7; D gene uncertain. V lost 0 bases and J 3 bases, leaving 13 bases between the germline ends. The CDR3 runs to 15 residues. Germline CDR1 SGHRS, CDR2 YFSETQ. CDR3 coding DNA: TGCGCCAGCAGCTTGGACCGCGCGTTGCGCTACGAGCAGTACTTC. Its protein is CASSLDRALRYEQYF.

The chain couples TRBV19 to TRBJ2-5; D is undetermined. CDR1 and CDR2 (germline): LNHDA, SQIVND (reference sequence). Trimming stripped 6 bases from V and 4 bases from J, with 9 bases between. The CDR3 length is 12 residues. CDR3 protein: CASSSTRETQYF. CDR3 nucleotide sequence: TGTGCCAGTAGCTCGACCCGAGAGACCCAGTACTTC. The whole variable domain, remainder taken from reference TRBV19 and TRBJ2-5, is DGGITQSPKYLFRKEGQNVTLSCEQNLNHDAMYWYRQDPGQGLRLIYYSQIVNDFQKGDIAEGYSVSREKKESFPLTVTSAQKNPTAFYLCASSSTRETQYFGPGTRLLVL.